The next 21 T cell receptor beta chains were all read from a single sample in a study of T cells in Graves' hyperthyroidism and ophthalmopathy. TCR beta CDR3 regions were amplified from RNA transcripts. An initial round of RT-PCR targeting the TCR CDR3 relied on the HTBI primer set. TCRdb redid the calling of the multiplex PCR reads with MiXCR, one entry per CDR3 protein. The sample lists approximately 400,000 distinct CDR3 sequences, about a fifth occurring once. The specimen sequenced was blood. These receptors came from a woman aged 18-29 years with Graves' hyperthyroidism.

There are many counts of this clonotype. The chain combines TRBV24-1 with TRBJ2-7; D not resolved. The CDR3 is made up of 17 amino acids. CDR1 KGHDR and CDR2 SFDVKD come from the germline V gene. The ends were cut back, 4 bases at V and 6 bases at J, with 24 bases in the middle. The DNA of the CDR3 is TGTGCCACCAGTGAGAATAAGGACGTCTTCATATCACGCGAGCAGTACTTC. The encoded protein is CATSENKDVFISREQYF.

Ten or more counts support this clonotype. This chain connects TRBV12-3 or TRBV12-4 to TRBJ1-1; tentatively, D is TRBD1 (5 bases). The V end was cut by 2 bases, the J end by 6 bases, with 13 bases between. CDR3 length equals 14 residues. The CDR3 reads CASSLSRGIPEAFF. The CDR3 DNA follows: TGTGCCAGCAGTTTATCCCGGGGCATCCCTGAAGCTTTCTTT.

Concerning this clonotype: This CDR3 fails to terminate in the conserved phenylalanine or tryptophan, so it likely reflects a read error. The DNA is omitted, as the CDR3 cannot be located on it reliably, and the CDR3 follows TCRdb's listing. The genes are TRBV11-2 and TRBJ1-1. The CDR3 sequence runs 13 residues, both termini included. Germline V CDR1 and CDR2: SGHAT, FQNNGV. This CDR3 reads CASSATRNTEACL.

This chain's CDR3 is CASSLMSGGDTEAFF. CDR3 DNA sequence: TGTGCCAGCAGCTTAATGTCCGGGGGAGACACTGAAGCTTTCTTT. This chain links TRBV7-3 with TRBJ1-1, with a weak D call TRBD1 (5 bases). This CDR3 is 15 amino acids long. In germline, CDR1 is SGHTA, CDR2 FQGTGA. V gave up 1 base and J gave up 3 bases, with 12 bases separating them.

This clonotype appeared once. Since a much larger clone is just one base distant, this may be a read error. CDR3 sequence reads: CASSQAQDSEETHYF. Written as DNA, the CDR3 is TGCGCCAGCAGCCAAGCTCAGGACAGCGAAGAGACCCATTACTTC. The V call is TRBV4-1, the J call TRBJ2-5; tentative D call: TRBD1 (6 bases). Germline V CDR1 and CDR2: MGHRA, YSYEKL. This CDR3 contains 15 residues.

The chain employs TRBV3-1 and TRBJ2-2; D gene uncertain. Germline V gives CDR1 LGHDT, CDR2 YNNKEL (reference sequence). The V and J ends lost 7 bases and 1 base respectively, with 7 bases between them. CDR3 length equals 13 residues. The CDR3 nucleotides read TGTGCCAGCACCTTTGGGAACACCGGGGAGCTGTTTTTT. Amino acid sequence: CASTFGNTGELFF.

This clonotype came up many times. The rearrangement links TRBV4-1 to TRBJ2-5; no reliable D call. The V gene lost 3 bases and the J gene lost 1 base, with 6 bases spanning the gap. Per the germline V gene, CDR1 is MGHRA and CDR2 is YSYEKL. CDR3 length: 13 amino acids. The CDR3 here is CASSQRRQETQYF. CDR3 bases: TGCGCCAGCAGCCAGAGGCGCCAAGAGACCCAGTACTTC.

This clonotype was seen many times. The V call is TRBV6-5, the J call TRBJ1-2, with 7 bases fitting TRBD1. The V and J ends lost 5 bases and 2 bases, in that order; junction bases with no gene match: 5. This CDR3 has 14 residues. Germline CDR1 reads MNHEY; CDR2 reads SVGAGI. The CDR3 region has the DNA TGTGCCAGCAGTCCCGGGACAGCAAACTATGGCTACACCTTC. This sequence encodes CASSPGTANYGYTF.

This clonotype was seen ten or more times. The chain couples TRBV7-3 to TRBJ1-1, with D maybe TRBD1 (6 bases). The CDR3 runs to 14 residues. From germline, CDR1 is SGHTA and CDR2 FQGTGA. V lost 4 bases, J lost 7 bases, and 16 bases lay in between. CDR3 coding DNA: TGTGCCAGCAGCTCAGGGGTGGGGGGAGGTGAAGCTTTCTTT. Protein sequence: CASSSGVGGGEAFF.

This sequence joins TRBV5-4 and TRBJ2-7; possibly TRBD1 for D (6 bases). V dropped 0 bases and J dropped 3 bases, with 10 bases sitting between them. CDR1 is SGHNT and CDR2 is YYREEE in the germline V gene (reference sequence). This CDR3 is built from 14 residues. Here the CDR3 DNA reads TGTGCCAGCAGCTTGGAGGGGGAAATCTACGAGCAGTACTTC. It yields the protein CASSLEGEIYEQYF.

V is TRBV15 and J is TRBJ1-2; the D is unclear. With 8 bases removed from V and 6 bases from J, the gap between germline ends came to 13 bases. This CDR3 region has 12 residues. The germline V gene has CDR1 LNHNV and CDR2 YYDKDF (reference sequence). Here the CDR3 reads CATSGNSDGYTF. CDR3 nucleotide sequence: TGTGCCACCTCGGGAAATTCGGATGGCTACACCTTC.

This clonotype was picked up many times. CDR3 sequence: CASSLVSANTEAFF. The DNA for the CDR3 is TGCGCCAGCAGCTTGGTGTCGGCGAACACTGAAGCTTTCTTT. This chain joins TRBV5-1 and TRBJ1-1; D remains unclear. CDR3 length: 14 amino acids. V was pared by 0 bases and J by 1 base, with 7 bases between. Germline values: CDR1 SGHRS, CDR2 YFSETQ.

Many counts were recorded for this clonotype. The genes are TRBV4-1 and TRBJ1-2; weak D call: TRBD1 (6 bases). V gave up 4 bases and J gave up 8 bases, with 11 bases separating them. This CDR3 contains 12 residues. CDR1 is MGHRA and CDR2 is YSYEKL in the germline V gene. For the CDR3, the DNA is TGCGCCAGCAGCCCGAATGGGGGCGGCTACACCTTC. Encoded protein: CASSPNGGGYTF.

This clonotype was observed many times. V and J are TRBV5-1 and TRBJ2-2; 10 bases are shared with TRBD2. V shed 3 bases, J shed 1 base, and the junction held 3 bases outside the gene matches. The CDR3 is 16 residues long. CDR1 is SGHRS, CDR2 YFSETQ, per germline. CDR3 in amino acids: CASSYRLAGNTGELFF. The CDR3, as DNA: TGCGCCAGCAGCTACCGACTAGCGGGGAACACCGGGGAGCTGTTTTTT.

This clonotype showed up many times. The rearrangement uses TRBV11-2 and TRBJ1-3; tentatively, D is TRBD1 (5 bases). The ends were cut back, 2 bases at V and 2 bases at J, with 16 bases in the middle. The CDR3 runs 17 residues. Germline V gene sequence: CDR1 SGHAT, CDR2 FQNNGV. DNA of the CDR3: TGTGCCAGCAGCTTACGGGTCCTGGCCAGGGCTGGAAACACCATATATTTT. Its protein is CASSLRVLARAGNTIYF.

This clonotype was seen ten or more times. The chain links TRBV19 to TRBJ1-6; perhaps TRBD1 as D (5 bases). The CDR3 contains 15 residues. Germline V gene data show CDR1 as LNHDA and CDR2 as SQIVND (reference sequence). V was trimmed by 9 bases and J by 5 bases, leaving 17 bases between them. CDR3 in DNA: TGTGCCAGCAATCCGGGACGCCGGGATAATTCACCCCTCCACTTT. Amino acids: CASNPGRRDNSPLHF. Supplemented by reference TRBV19 and TRBJ1-6, the full variable domain reads DGGITQSPKYLFRKEGQNVTLSCEQNLNHDAMYWYRQDPGQGLRLIYYSQIVNDFQKGDIAEGYSVSREKKESFPLTVTSAQKNPTAFYLCASNPGRRDNSPLHFGNGTRLTVT.

This clonotype showed up just a few times. The genes are TRBV5-1 and TRBJ1-2, with TRBD1 matching over 7 bases. The CDR3 spans 14 residues. The ends lost 2 bases at V and 3 bases at J; junction bases unmatched: 4. Germline CDR1 and CDR2: SGHRS and YFSETQ. The CDR3 DNA reads as TGCGCCAGCAGCTTAGAGGGGGCGGACTATGGCTACACCTTC. Protein sequence: CASSLEGADYGYTF.

The V gene is TRBV19, the J gene TRBJ1-3, with D unresolved. V was shortened by 8 bases and J by 2 bases, with 13 bases between the two germline ends. The CDR3 runs 14 residues. Per germline, CDR1 LNHDA and CDR2 SQIVND (reference sequence). Here the CDR3 reads CASCSMVTGNTIYF. The CDR3 DNA sequence: TGTGCCAGTTGTTCCATGGTGACTGGAAACACCATATATTTT.

This clonotype appeared many times. V is TRBV6-1 and J is TRBJ1-2; no reliable D call. This CDR3 has 14 residues. The germline V and J ends were trimmed by 6 bases and 8 bases, with 19 bases remaining between them. The germline V gene encodes CDR1 MNHNS and CDR2 SASEGT. The CDR3 loop is CASRPAQFQDGYTF. The CDR3 region has the DNA TGTGCCAGCAGACCCGCCCAGTTCCAAGACGGCTACACCTTC.

The sample holds many counts of this clonotype. This chain uses TRBV11-2 with TRBJ2-5; D is perhaps TRBD2 (5 bases). CDR3 size: 16 residues. Trimming removed 3 bases from V and 5 bases from J, with 19 bases in between. Germline CDR1 and CDR2: SGHAT and FQNNGV. The CDR3, as DNA: TGTGCCAGCAGCTTCTCTCGGACTCGCTTGGCGGAGACCCAGTACTTC. It encodes CASSFSRTRLAETQYF.

There are many counts of this clonotype. The CDR3 ends on some other residue instead of the conserved phenylalanine or tryptophan, so this is likely a read error. The chain employs TRBV25-1 and TRBJ1-1, with 12 bases that match TRBD1. The CDR3 has 18 amino acids. The ends lost 4 bases at V and 0 bases at J; junction bases unmatched: 9. Germline V lookup: CDR1 MGHDK, CDR2 SYGVNS. CDR3 sequence: CASSALKGQGALNTEAFL. Here the CDR3 DNA reads TGTGCCAGCAGTGCTTTGAAGGGACAGGGGGCGTTGAACACTGAAGCTTTCTTG.